Reported below is one T cell receptor beta chain. Its antigen has not been determined. The record has no base qualities; no much larger clone is one base away. The method was the immunoSEQ multiplex PCR assay. Sourced from immuneACCESS, this table was stored by TCRdb with only in-frame sequences that have V and J called. A share of the clones is absent; for the studies checked, an unresolved V gene accounts for under half, and the remainder has no known explanation. This sample lists some 140,000 clones; just under 95% were detected once. The biggest ten clones account for approximately 15% of the sample. This record belongs to a study of control samples from healthy donors and cancer patients (dated by TCRdb to the early 2020s). The origin of this receptor is a man aged 60 to 69 with colorectal cancer. The specimen was PBMCs.

The CDR3 region has the sequence CASSLALAEASTDTQYF. The sequenced DNA: TGTGCCAGCAGCTTAGCCCTAGCGGAGGCTAGCACAGATACGCAGTATTTT. The chain is made from TRBV7-8 and TRBJ2-3, and 7 junctional nucleotides match TRBD2. Germline trimming amounts to 0 bases on V and 0 bases on J, with 6 as the count of junction bases outside the gene matches. CDR1 is given as SGHVS and CDR2 as FQNEAQ, both from the germline V gene. Including the terminal cysteine and phenylalanine, the CDR3 comprises 17 residues. Kept here is only the CDR3 DNA, which spans 51 bases and is read in frame from base 1.